This paragraph covers one T cell receptor beta chain sequence. The record originates from a study of T cell responses to AZD1222 COVID-19 vaccine. The assay was immunoSEQ multiplex PCR, and TCRdb's table has in-frame clones only and misses some. The sample lists 150,000 to 200,000 clones; more than 85% were seen once. This TCR was recovered from an adult in good health. The sequencing used peripheral blood, collected on day 0 of AZD1222 vaccination.

CDR3 amino acids: CASSQDGARNEQFF. The CDR3 DNA is TGTGCCAGCAGCCAAGATGGGGCGCGGAATGAGCAGTTCTTC. The rearrangement links TRBV3-1 (or the pseudogene TRBV3-2) to TRBJ2-1, with D maybe TRBD1 (5 bases). CDR3 length: 14 residues. V lost 0 bases to trimming and J lost 7 bases, with 10 bases between them. The germline V gene encodes CDR1 LGHDT and CDR2 YNNKEL (reference sequence).